This T cell receptor (beta chain) was sequenced during a study of cytomegalovirus exposure and HLA in healthy donors. Turning to the study itself: Earlier results showed some 120 million unique TCR beta sequences derived from approximately 180 million T cells. Broader study findings: Relative to equally common others, HLA-associated TCR beta chains showed greater clonal expansion in a later analysis. No immune exposure information besides CMV serostatus was available. Previously analyzed data showed that most TCR beta V segments were productive at a frequency of about 90% or about 30%.

About this clone itself: No antigen is known for it.

V shed 6 bases and J shed 0 bases, with 8 bases lying between them. This CDR3 is 14 amino acids long. Germline-derived CDR1 and CDR2 are MNHEY and SVGAGI. It was with 60 Vbeta and 13 Jbeta primers that the PCR ran. Repertoires were generated with immunoSEQ multiplex PCR, while TCRdb's copy carries only in-frame clones and drops some. The sample table includes 150,000 to 200,000 clones. Specimen: PBMCs. The rearrangement joins TRBV6-5 to TRBJ1-4; D remains unclear. The receptor was isolated from a man younger than 40 in good health and CMV-seronegative. As DNA, the CDR3 is TGTGCCAGCAGACGACATGCAACTAATGAAAAACTGTTTTTT. Amino acids: CASRRHATNEKLFF.